One TCR beta chain is described in this entry. What it binds is not known. These data belong to a study of neoadjuvant nivolumab and ipilimumab in lung cancer. Study at large: Nivolumab 3 mg/kg was given days 1, 15 and 29, plus ipilimumab 1 mg/kg day 1 in combination. General study points: TCR richness and clonality were higher in tumors than adjacent uninvolved lung. Only two of four nivolumab-treated tumors gained richness and clonality by surgery. A small number of samples were TCR sequenced.

CDR3 size: 13 residues. V lost 8 bases, J lost 5 bases, and 6 bases stayed unmatched. The germline V gene encodes CDR1 SGDLS and CDR2 YYNGEE. Assay used: immunoSEQ multiplex PCR; TCRdb lists only in-frame clones, some missing. The data contain over 10,000 clones, about 94% of them singletons. The sequences come from peripheral blood, collected after neoadjuvant nivolumab, alone or with ipilimumab, at or shortly before surgery. This TCR was sampled from an adult with non-small cell lung cancer. The rearrangement uses TRBV9 and TRBJ2-2; TRBD2 matches 7 bases. In DNA form, the CDR3 reads TGTGCCAGTTCCGGGGGGTATACCGGGGAGCTGTTTTTT. Its translation: CASSGGYTGELFF.